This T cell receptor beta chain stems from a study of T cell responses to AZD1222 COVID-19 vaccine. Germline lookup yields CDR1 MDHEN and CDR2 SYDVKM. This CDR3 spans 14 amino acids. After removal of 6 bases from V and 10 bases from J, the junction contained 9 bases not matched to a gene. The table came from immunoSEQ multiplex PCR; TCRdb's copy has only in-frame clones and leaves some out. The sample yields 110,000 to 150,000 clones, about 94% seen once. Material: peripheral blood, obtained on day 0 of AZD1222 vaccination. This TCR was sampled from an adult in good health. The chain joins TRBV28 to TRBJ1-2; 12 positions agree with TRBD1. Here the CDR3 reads CASRPSGTGGAYTF. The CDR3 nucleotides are TGTGCCAGCAGACCGTCCGGGACAGGGGGCGCCTACACCTTC.